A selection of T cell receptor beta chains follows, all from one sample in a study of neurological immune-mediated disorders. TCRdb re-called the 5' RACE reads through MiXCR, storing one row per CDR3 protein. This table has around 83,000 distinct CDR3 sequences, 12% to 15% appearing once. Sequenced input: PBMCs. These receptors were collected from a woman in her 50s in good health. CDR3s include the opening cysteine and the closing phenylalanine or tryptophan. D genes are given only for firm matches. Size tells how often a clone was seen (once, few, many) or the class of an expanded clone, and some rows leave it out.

cdr3_nt: TGCAGTGCAATGGACAGGGTGAAGGATCAGCCCCAGCATTTT
cdr3_aa: CSAMDRVKDQPQHF
j_call: TRBJ1-5
d_call: TRBD1
v_call: TRBV20-1
clone_size: NA

cdr3_nt: TGTGCCAGCAGAACCTTGAACACTGAAGCTTTCTTT
cdr3_aa: CASRTLNTEAFF
j_call: TRBJ1-1
d_call: NA
v_call: TRBV28
clone_size: few

cdr3_nt: TGTGCCAGCAGTTTGACCCACAAGGCAGATACGCAGTATTTT
cdr3_aa: CASSLTHKADTQYF
j_call: TRBJ2-3
d_call: NA
v_call: TRBV12-3/TRBV12-4
clone_size: many

cdr3_nt: TGCAGTGCGAGTGCTGGGACTCTTAACCAGCATTTT
cdr3_aa: CSASAGTLNQHF
j_call: TRBJ1-5
d_call: NA
v_call: TRBV20-1
clone_size: many

cdr3_nt: TGCGCCAGCAGCTTACCCGACAGTAGCTCCTACAATGAGCAGTTCTTC
cdr3_aa: CASSLPDSSSYNEQFF
j_call: TRBJ2-1
d_call: NA
v_call: TRBV5-1
clone_size: many

cdr3_nt: TGTGCCAGCAGTTCAGCGCAACGGAGGACAGCTTTCTTT
cdr3_aa: CASSSAQRRTAFF
j_call: TRBJ1-1
d_call: NA
v_call: TRBV12-3/TRBV12-4
clone_size: NA

cdr3_nt: TGTGCCAGCAGTCCCGGGACAGGGGGACGAGGCTACACCTTC
cdr3_aa: CASSPGTGGRGYTF
j_call: TRBJ1-2
d_call: TRBD1
v_call: TRBV6-5
clone_size: many

cdr3_nt: TGTGCCAGCTCACCAGGACAGGGCTTCAACACCGGGGAGCTGTTTTTT
cdr3_aa: CASSPGQGFNTGELFF
j_call: TRBJ2-2
d_call: TRBD1
v_call: TRBV18
clone_size: few

cdr3_nt: TGTGCCAGCAGCCGAAGTCAGGCGGCAGAGGGAGGTGCTTTCTTT
cdr3_aa: CASSRSQAAEGGAFF
j_call: TRBJ1-1
d_call: NA
v_call: TRBV7-2
clone_size: many

cdr3_nt: TGCAGCGTTGGGGCGGGAGGGTCCTACGAGCAGTACTTC
cdr3_aa: CSVGAGGSYEQYF
j_call: TRBJ2-7
d_call: TRBD2
v_call: TRBV29-1
clone_size: many

cdr3_nt: TGTGCCAGCAGCCAAGATGCAGGGGCTGATTCACCCCTCCACTTT
cdr3_aa: CASSQDAGADSPLHF
j_call: TRBJ1-6
d_call: NA
v_call: TRBV4-2
clone_size: many

cdr3_nt: TGTGCCAGCGCAAGGGCCAGCCCCCCTGAAGCTTTCTTT
cdr3_aa: CASARASPPEAFF
j_call: TRBJ1-1
d_call: NA
v_call: TRBV28
clone_size: many

cdr3_nt: TGCGCCAGCAGCTTGGTTCCAGGGGTTGGCGAAAAACTGTTTTTT
cdr3_aa: CASSLVPGVGEKLFF
j_call: TRBJ1-4
d_call: NA
v_call: TRBV5-1
clone_size: many

cdr3_nt: TGTGCCAGCAGCTCCTTTCGGCCAGGGGGAAGGAGCCAGCCCCAGCATTTT
cdr3_aa: CASSSFRPGGRSQPQHF
j_call: TRBJ1-5
d_call: TRBD1
v_call: TRBV7-8
clone_size: NA

cdr3_nt: TGCGCCAGCAGTGAGTCGGGGGGAGGTCAGCCCCAGCATTTT
cdr3_aa: CASSESGGGQPQHF
j_call: TRBJ1-5
d_call: NA
v_call: TRBV10-2
clone_size: many

cdr3_nt: TGCGCCAGCAGCTCGTGGAAGACAGATAATTCACCCCTCCACTTT
cdr3_aa: CASSSWKTDNSPLHF
j_call: TRBJ1-6
d_call: NA
v_call: TRBV5-1
clone_size: many

cdr3_nt: TGCGCCAGCAGCTGGGGTGGAGACCGAAACATTCAGTACTTC
cdr3_aa: CASSWGGDRNIQYF
j_call: TRBJ2-4
d_call: NA
v_call: TRBV5-1
clone_size: many

cdr3_nt: TGCAGCGTAGTACAGGGGCTCAATCAGCCCCAGCATTTT
cdr3_aa: CSVVQGLNQPQHF
j_call: TRBJ1-5
d_call: TRBD1
v_call: TRBV29-1
clone_size: many

cdr3_nt: TGTGCCAGTAGTCCCCAAGGGGGGATGAGCGGGAGTTGGGAGACCCAGTACTTC
cdr3_aa: CASSPQGGMSGSWETQYF
j_call: TRBJ2-5
d_call: TRBD2
v_call: TRBV19
clone_size: many

cdr3_nt: TGTGCCAGCAGCCCGAGGGGGCACACCATATATTTT
cdr3_aa: CASSPRGHTIYF
j_call: TRBJ1-3
d_call: TRBD1
v_call: TRBV7-2
clone_size: many

cdr3_nt: TGTGCCAGCAGTCCGAATCTCAGGGGGTGGCACGAGCAGTACTTC
cdr3_aa: CASSPNLRGWHEQYF
j_call: TRBJ2-7
d_call: TRBD1
v_call: TRBV28
clone_size: many

cdr3_nt: TGTGCCAGCAGCAACCTCTGGGGTGGTGAGCAGTTCTTC
cdr3_aa: CASSNLWGGEQFF
j_call: TRBJ2-1
d_call: NA
v_call: TRBV7-2
clone_size: many

cdr3_nt: TGCGCCAGCAGCTTGGGACTAGCGGGATTCACAGATACGCAGTATTTT
cdr3_aa: CASSLGLAGFTDTQYF
j_call: TRBJ2-3
d_call: TRBD2
v_call: TRBV5-1
clone_size: many

cdr3_nt: TGCGCCAGCAGACCGGGACCGGACCAAGAGACCCCGTACTTC
cdr3_aa: CASRPGPDQETPYF
j_call: TRBJ2-5
d_call: NA
v_call: TRBV5-1
clone_size: NA

cdr3_nt: TGTGCCAGCACCCCGGGGAGGCAGGGATACAATGAGCAGTTCTTC
cdr3_aa: CASTPGRQGYNEQFF
j_call: TRBJ2-1
d_call: NA
v_call: TRBV28
clone_size: few

cdr3_nt: TGTGCCAGCAGCGTAGATGGGGGGAGACTGTTTTTT
cdr3_aa: CASSVDGGRLFF
j_call: TRBJ1-4
d_call: NA
v_call: TRBV9
clone_size: many

cdr3_nt: TGTGCCAGCAGCTTAGGCGGAGACCCCACCTACGAGCAGTACTTC
cdr3_aa: CASSLGGDPTYEQYF
j_call: TRBJ2-7
d_call: NA
v_call: TRBV7-9
clone_size: once

cdr3_nt: TGTGCCAGCAGTTCCTTCGACCGCCCCGGGACAGGTAGCACTGAAGCTTTCTTT
cdr3_aa: CASSSFDRPGTGSTEAFF
j_call: TRBJ1-1
d_call: TRBD1
v_call: TRBV27
clone_size: many

cdr3_nt: TGTGCCAGCAGCCGAAGGGACGGCGAGAACACTGAAGCTTTCTTT
cdr3_aa: CASSRRDGENTEAFF
j_call: TRBJ1-1
d_call: NA
v_call: TRBV11-3
clone_size: few

cdr3_nt: TGCAGTGCTAGAGATGTTCCAGACACCATATATTTT
cdr3_aa: CSARDVPDTIYF
j_call: TRBJ1-3
d_call: NA
v_call: TRBV20-1
clone_size: many

cdr3_nt: TGCAGTGCTAGAGAGCTAGCGTTGTTGGATACGCAGTATTTT
cdr3_aa: CSARELALLDTQYF
j_call: TRBJ2-3
d_call: NA
v_call: TRBV20-1
clone_size: many

cdr3_nt: TGCGCCAGCAGTCCAGAGGGCGGGAGCTACAATGAGCAGTTCTTC
cdr3_aa: CASSPEGGSYNEQFF
j_call: TRBJ2-1
d_call: TRBD2
v_call: TRBV5-1
clone_size: many

cdr3_nt: TGTGCCAGCAGCCAAGAACCGGGACCCTGGGAGACCCAGTACTTC
cdr3_aa: CASSQEPGPWETQYF
j_call: TRBJ2-5
d_call: NA
v_call: TRBV7-8
clone_size: many

cdr3_nt: TGTGCCAGCAGTTCCAAGGGAGCGGGACAATACAATGAGCAGTTCTTC
cdr3_aa: CASSSKGAGQYNEQFF
j_call: TRBJ2-1
d_call: NA
v_call: TRBV6-5
clone_size: NA

cdr3_nt: TGTGCCAGCAAACAGGGACAGGAAAGAAACACCATATATTTT
cdr3_aa: CASKQGQERNTIYF
j_call: TRBJ1-3
d_call: TRBD1
v_call: TRBV5-5
clone_size: many

cdr3_nt: TGTGCCAGCAGTTACTCTACAGAGAGCAGGGAGCTGTTTTTT
cdr3_aa: CASSYSTESRELFF
j_call: TRBJ2-2
d_call: NA
v_call: TRBV6-5
clone_size: NA

cdr3_nt: TGTGCCAGCAGCCCTAACTCTCTAGATTTGAGCACAGATACGCAGTATTTT
cdr3_aa: CASSPNSLDLSTDTQYF
j_call: TRBJ2-3
d_call: NA
v_call: TRBV7-3
clone_size: many

cdr3_nt: TGTGCCAGCAGCCAGGGAACAGGGGGCGGGAAGACCCAGTACTTC
cdr3_aa: CASSQGTGGGKTQYF
j_call: TRBJ2-5
d_call: TRBD1
v_call: TRBV3-1
clone_size: many

cdr3_nt: TGCAGTGCTAGCGGGGGAGTAAACTTTTACGAGCAGTACTTC
cdr3_aa: CSASGGVNFYEQYF
j_call: TRBJ2-7
d_call: NA
v_call: TRBV20-1
clone_size: many

cdr3_nt: TGTGCCACCCGAGCCGGACTAGCGGGAGGGCAGACCCAGTACTTC
cdr3_aa: CATRAGLAGGQTQYF
j_call: TRBJ2-5
d_call: TRBD2
v_call: TRBV10-3
clone_size: NA

cdr3_nt: TGTGCCATCAGTCGGAGTGGACAGCAAGGCTACACCTTC
cdr3_aa: CAISRSGQQGYTF
j_call: TRBJ1-2
d_call: NA
v_call: TRBV10-3
clone_size: NA

cdr3_nt: TGCGCCAGCGGTAGAGGGTCCTACAATGAGCAGTTCTTC
cdr3_aa: CASGRGSYNEQFF
j_call: TRBJ2-1
d_call: NA
v_call: TRBV5-1
clone_size: few

cdr3_nt: TGTGCCAGCAGTCGACAGGGGGCTGATGAAAAACTGTTTTTT
cdr3_aa: CASSRQGADEKLFF
j_call: TRBJ1-4
d_call: TRBD1
v_call: TRBV5-5
clone_size: many

cdr3_nt: TGTGCCAGCAGCTTAGGGCTAGCGGGGAACTCCTACGAGCAGTACTTC
cdr3_aa: CASSLGLAGNSYEQYF
j_call: TRBJ2-7
d_call: TRBD2
v_call: TRBV7-2
clone_size: many

cdr3_nt: TGTGCCAGCAGCCCGACGGGCGGGATAACCTACGAGCAGTACTTC
cdr3_aa: CASSPTGGITYEQYF
j_call: TRBJ2-7
d_call: NA
v_call: TRBV7-6
clone_size: many